This passage covers 15 T cell receptor beta chains from one sample sequenced in a study of cytomegalovirus exposure and HLA in healthy donors. 13 Jbeta primers and 60 Vbeta primers were used for the PCR. Profiling relied on immunoSEQ multiplex PCR, and the TCRdb table lists in-frame clones only, not all of them. The profile shows about 120,000 clones, approximately 80% of them singletons. The sequenced material came from PBMCs. The receptor source for this set is a middle-aged man in good health and CMV-seropositive.

This clone was seen only a few times. The rearrangement uses TRBV4-3 and TRBJ2-1; the D is unclear. The germline CDR1 and CDR2 sequences are LGHNA and YSLEER. Trimming removed 0 bases from V and 12 bases from J, with 15 bases in between. The length of the CDR3 is 14 residues. CDR3 residues: CASSQDHSSRVQFF. Here the CDR3 DNA reads TGCGCCAGCAGCCAAGATCATAGCAGCCGCGTGCAGTTCTTC.

The chain couples TRBV29-1 to TRBJ2-1; 8 nucleotides align to TRBD1. The germline V gene encodes CDR1 SQVTM and CDR2 ANQGSEA. Trimming removed 6 bases from V and 14 bases from J; junction bases left unmatched: 9. The CDR3 loop spans 11 amino acids. The CDR3 loop is CSVRDRLDEFF. The CDR3 DNA reads TGCAGCGTCCGGGACAGGTTAGATGAGTTCTTC.

J is TRBJ2-3 and V is TRBV7-9; TRBD1 aligns across 11 bases. V was clipped by 4 bases and J by 0 bases; unmatched bases: 6. This CDR3 has 17 amino acids. The V gene's germline CDR1 is SEHNR and CDR2 FQNEAQ (reference sequence). The CDR3 DNA reads TGTGCCAGCAGCTCCAGGGACAGGGGGTCTAGCACAGATACGCAGTATTTT. Protein product: CASSSRDRGSSTDTQYF.

J is TRBJ1-5 and V is TRBV6-1; the D is unclear. Germline values: CDR1 MNHNS, CDR2 SASEGT. The CDR3 is 14 residues long. With 4 bases removed from V and 7 bases from J, the gap between germline ends came to 14 bases. The CDR3 coding sequence is TGTGCCAGCAGTGGGACTTACGCGGGACAGCCCCAGCATTTT. It is translated as CASSGTYAGQPQHF.

The chain combines TRBV12-2 with TRBJ1-1. TRBV12-2 is deemed a pseudogene. The CDR3 extends over 13 amino acids. CDR3 sequence: CASRLGGVTEAFF. The CDR3 region has the DNA TGTGCAAGTCGCCTCGGAGGGGTAACTGAAGCTTTCTTT.

The CDR3 loop reads CASSSGTGTAQPQHF. The CDR3 bases are TGTGCCAGCAGTTCCGGGACAGGGACAGCTCAGCCCCAGCATTTT. This sequence joins TRBV6-1 and TRBJ1-5; 9 bases are shared with TRBD1. The CDR3 length is 15 residues. V lost 5 bases to trimming and J lost 6 bases; unmatched junction nucleotides: 8. Germline lookup yields CDR1 MNHNS and CDR2 SASEGT.

This clone was seen more than once but under ten times. The chain joins TRBV15 to TRBJ2-1, with TRBD1 matching over 12 bases. J was trimmed by 4 bases and V by 4 bases; bases with no gene match: 5. This CDR3 is 16 amino acids long. Germline V CDR1 and CDR2: LNHNV, YYDKDF (reference sequence). This CDR3 reads CATSMGGQGAYNEQFF. The DNA of the CDR3 is TGTGCCACCAGCATGGGGGGACAGGGGGCATACAATGAGCAGTTCTTC.

This chain connects TRBV28 to TRBJ1-1; no clear D. Germline V gives CDR1 MDHEN, CDR2 SYDVKM. V lost 10 bases to trimming and J lost 8 bases, with 17 bases between them. The CDR3 is 12 residues long. CDR3 nucleotide sequence: TGTGCCACCGACGGGAACGCCCCAGAAGCTTTCTTT. Its protein product is CATDGNAPEAFF.

V is TRBV18 and J is TRBJ2-5, with 8 bases that match TRBD1. Germline CDR1 is KGHSH and CDR2 is LQKENI. V dropped 0 bases and J dropped 5; count of bases not matched to a gene: 2. CDR3 size: 14 residues. CDR3 protein: CASSPPDRAETQYF. CDR3 in DNA: TGTGCCAGCTCACCACCGGACAGGGCCGAGACCCAGTACTTC.

The V and J genes are TRBV19 and TRBJ2-7; tentative D call: TRBD1 (6 bases). V lost 4 bases, J lost 3 bases, and 10 bases lay in between. CDR1 and CDR2 from the germline V gene are LNHDA and SQIVND (reference sequence). This CDR3 is built from 13 residues. The CDR3 region is CASSRDIIYEQYF. CDR3 coding DNA: TGTGCCAGTAGTAGGGACATTATCTACGAGCAGTACTTC. The full variable domain, its missing parts supplied by reference TRBV19 and TRBJ2-7, is DGGITQSPKYLFRKEGQNVTLSCEQNLNHDAMYWYRQDPGQGLRLIYYSQIVNDFQKGDIAEGYSVSREKKESFPLTVTSAQKNPTAFYLCASSRDIIYEQYFGPGTRLTVT.

The chain employs TRBV7-2 and TRBJ1-6, with 7 bases aligning to TRBD1. This CDR3 region has 14 residues. Germline V gene sequence: CDR1 SGHTA, CDR2 FQGNSA. J gave up 8 bases and V 10 bases, and 11 bases lay outside the gene matches. CDR3 nucleotide sequence: TGTGCCACATCCCGGGACAGCATTTATTCACCCCTCCACTTT. Translated: CATSRDSIYSPLHF.

This chain connects TRBV19 to TRBJ1-5, with D uncertain. V lost 7 bases and J 1 base, leaving 8 bases between the germline ends. In germline, CDR1 is LNHDA, CDR2 SQIVND (reference sequence). This CDR3 has 13 residues. CDR3 DNA sequence: TGTGCCAGTACCCAGCGGAGCAATCAGCCCCAGCATTTT. Encoded protein: CASTQRSNQPQHF.

This chain connects TRBV6-5 to TRBJ2-2; maybe TRBD1 (6 bases). The CDR3 consists of 15 residues. V was clipped by 5 bases and J by 3 bases, with 13 bases between them. Germline loops: CDR1 MNHEY, CDR2 SVGAGI. As DNA, the CDR3 is TGTGCCAGCAGTGCAATCACAGGGTACACCGGGGAGCTGTTTTTT. Amino acids: CASSAITGYTGELFF.

The CDR3 DNA reads as TGTGCCAGCAGGGCAGCAGGGGTCTACTACGAGCAGTACTTC. This codes for CASRAAGVYYEQYF. The gene calls are TRBV7-2 and TRBJ2-7, with D possibly being TRBD1 (6 bases). Between the trimmed V and J ends, which lost 6 bases and 3 bases, there was a span of 15 bases. The CDR3 spans 14 residues. The germline gives CDR1 SGHTA, CDR2 FQGNSA.

This chain connects TRBV10-3 to TRBJ2-7, with D tentatively TRBD1 (5 bases). The germline V and J ends were trimmed by 2 bases and 7 bases, with 18 bases remaining between them. This CDR3 is built from 15 residues. Germline CDR1 and CDR2: ENHRY and SYGVKD. CDR3 in DNA: TGTGCCATCAGTGAGACCCCAGGGATCATCTTGGAGCAGTACTTC. Amino acid sequence: CAISETPGIILEQYF.